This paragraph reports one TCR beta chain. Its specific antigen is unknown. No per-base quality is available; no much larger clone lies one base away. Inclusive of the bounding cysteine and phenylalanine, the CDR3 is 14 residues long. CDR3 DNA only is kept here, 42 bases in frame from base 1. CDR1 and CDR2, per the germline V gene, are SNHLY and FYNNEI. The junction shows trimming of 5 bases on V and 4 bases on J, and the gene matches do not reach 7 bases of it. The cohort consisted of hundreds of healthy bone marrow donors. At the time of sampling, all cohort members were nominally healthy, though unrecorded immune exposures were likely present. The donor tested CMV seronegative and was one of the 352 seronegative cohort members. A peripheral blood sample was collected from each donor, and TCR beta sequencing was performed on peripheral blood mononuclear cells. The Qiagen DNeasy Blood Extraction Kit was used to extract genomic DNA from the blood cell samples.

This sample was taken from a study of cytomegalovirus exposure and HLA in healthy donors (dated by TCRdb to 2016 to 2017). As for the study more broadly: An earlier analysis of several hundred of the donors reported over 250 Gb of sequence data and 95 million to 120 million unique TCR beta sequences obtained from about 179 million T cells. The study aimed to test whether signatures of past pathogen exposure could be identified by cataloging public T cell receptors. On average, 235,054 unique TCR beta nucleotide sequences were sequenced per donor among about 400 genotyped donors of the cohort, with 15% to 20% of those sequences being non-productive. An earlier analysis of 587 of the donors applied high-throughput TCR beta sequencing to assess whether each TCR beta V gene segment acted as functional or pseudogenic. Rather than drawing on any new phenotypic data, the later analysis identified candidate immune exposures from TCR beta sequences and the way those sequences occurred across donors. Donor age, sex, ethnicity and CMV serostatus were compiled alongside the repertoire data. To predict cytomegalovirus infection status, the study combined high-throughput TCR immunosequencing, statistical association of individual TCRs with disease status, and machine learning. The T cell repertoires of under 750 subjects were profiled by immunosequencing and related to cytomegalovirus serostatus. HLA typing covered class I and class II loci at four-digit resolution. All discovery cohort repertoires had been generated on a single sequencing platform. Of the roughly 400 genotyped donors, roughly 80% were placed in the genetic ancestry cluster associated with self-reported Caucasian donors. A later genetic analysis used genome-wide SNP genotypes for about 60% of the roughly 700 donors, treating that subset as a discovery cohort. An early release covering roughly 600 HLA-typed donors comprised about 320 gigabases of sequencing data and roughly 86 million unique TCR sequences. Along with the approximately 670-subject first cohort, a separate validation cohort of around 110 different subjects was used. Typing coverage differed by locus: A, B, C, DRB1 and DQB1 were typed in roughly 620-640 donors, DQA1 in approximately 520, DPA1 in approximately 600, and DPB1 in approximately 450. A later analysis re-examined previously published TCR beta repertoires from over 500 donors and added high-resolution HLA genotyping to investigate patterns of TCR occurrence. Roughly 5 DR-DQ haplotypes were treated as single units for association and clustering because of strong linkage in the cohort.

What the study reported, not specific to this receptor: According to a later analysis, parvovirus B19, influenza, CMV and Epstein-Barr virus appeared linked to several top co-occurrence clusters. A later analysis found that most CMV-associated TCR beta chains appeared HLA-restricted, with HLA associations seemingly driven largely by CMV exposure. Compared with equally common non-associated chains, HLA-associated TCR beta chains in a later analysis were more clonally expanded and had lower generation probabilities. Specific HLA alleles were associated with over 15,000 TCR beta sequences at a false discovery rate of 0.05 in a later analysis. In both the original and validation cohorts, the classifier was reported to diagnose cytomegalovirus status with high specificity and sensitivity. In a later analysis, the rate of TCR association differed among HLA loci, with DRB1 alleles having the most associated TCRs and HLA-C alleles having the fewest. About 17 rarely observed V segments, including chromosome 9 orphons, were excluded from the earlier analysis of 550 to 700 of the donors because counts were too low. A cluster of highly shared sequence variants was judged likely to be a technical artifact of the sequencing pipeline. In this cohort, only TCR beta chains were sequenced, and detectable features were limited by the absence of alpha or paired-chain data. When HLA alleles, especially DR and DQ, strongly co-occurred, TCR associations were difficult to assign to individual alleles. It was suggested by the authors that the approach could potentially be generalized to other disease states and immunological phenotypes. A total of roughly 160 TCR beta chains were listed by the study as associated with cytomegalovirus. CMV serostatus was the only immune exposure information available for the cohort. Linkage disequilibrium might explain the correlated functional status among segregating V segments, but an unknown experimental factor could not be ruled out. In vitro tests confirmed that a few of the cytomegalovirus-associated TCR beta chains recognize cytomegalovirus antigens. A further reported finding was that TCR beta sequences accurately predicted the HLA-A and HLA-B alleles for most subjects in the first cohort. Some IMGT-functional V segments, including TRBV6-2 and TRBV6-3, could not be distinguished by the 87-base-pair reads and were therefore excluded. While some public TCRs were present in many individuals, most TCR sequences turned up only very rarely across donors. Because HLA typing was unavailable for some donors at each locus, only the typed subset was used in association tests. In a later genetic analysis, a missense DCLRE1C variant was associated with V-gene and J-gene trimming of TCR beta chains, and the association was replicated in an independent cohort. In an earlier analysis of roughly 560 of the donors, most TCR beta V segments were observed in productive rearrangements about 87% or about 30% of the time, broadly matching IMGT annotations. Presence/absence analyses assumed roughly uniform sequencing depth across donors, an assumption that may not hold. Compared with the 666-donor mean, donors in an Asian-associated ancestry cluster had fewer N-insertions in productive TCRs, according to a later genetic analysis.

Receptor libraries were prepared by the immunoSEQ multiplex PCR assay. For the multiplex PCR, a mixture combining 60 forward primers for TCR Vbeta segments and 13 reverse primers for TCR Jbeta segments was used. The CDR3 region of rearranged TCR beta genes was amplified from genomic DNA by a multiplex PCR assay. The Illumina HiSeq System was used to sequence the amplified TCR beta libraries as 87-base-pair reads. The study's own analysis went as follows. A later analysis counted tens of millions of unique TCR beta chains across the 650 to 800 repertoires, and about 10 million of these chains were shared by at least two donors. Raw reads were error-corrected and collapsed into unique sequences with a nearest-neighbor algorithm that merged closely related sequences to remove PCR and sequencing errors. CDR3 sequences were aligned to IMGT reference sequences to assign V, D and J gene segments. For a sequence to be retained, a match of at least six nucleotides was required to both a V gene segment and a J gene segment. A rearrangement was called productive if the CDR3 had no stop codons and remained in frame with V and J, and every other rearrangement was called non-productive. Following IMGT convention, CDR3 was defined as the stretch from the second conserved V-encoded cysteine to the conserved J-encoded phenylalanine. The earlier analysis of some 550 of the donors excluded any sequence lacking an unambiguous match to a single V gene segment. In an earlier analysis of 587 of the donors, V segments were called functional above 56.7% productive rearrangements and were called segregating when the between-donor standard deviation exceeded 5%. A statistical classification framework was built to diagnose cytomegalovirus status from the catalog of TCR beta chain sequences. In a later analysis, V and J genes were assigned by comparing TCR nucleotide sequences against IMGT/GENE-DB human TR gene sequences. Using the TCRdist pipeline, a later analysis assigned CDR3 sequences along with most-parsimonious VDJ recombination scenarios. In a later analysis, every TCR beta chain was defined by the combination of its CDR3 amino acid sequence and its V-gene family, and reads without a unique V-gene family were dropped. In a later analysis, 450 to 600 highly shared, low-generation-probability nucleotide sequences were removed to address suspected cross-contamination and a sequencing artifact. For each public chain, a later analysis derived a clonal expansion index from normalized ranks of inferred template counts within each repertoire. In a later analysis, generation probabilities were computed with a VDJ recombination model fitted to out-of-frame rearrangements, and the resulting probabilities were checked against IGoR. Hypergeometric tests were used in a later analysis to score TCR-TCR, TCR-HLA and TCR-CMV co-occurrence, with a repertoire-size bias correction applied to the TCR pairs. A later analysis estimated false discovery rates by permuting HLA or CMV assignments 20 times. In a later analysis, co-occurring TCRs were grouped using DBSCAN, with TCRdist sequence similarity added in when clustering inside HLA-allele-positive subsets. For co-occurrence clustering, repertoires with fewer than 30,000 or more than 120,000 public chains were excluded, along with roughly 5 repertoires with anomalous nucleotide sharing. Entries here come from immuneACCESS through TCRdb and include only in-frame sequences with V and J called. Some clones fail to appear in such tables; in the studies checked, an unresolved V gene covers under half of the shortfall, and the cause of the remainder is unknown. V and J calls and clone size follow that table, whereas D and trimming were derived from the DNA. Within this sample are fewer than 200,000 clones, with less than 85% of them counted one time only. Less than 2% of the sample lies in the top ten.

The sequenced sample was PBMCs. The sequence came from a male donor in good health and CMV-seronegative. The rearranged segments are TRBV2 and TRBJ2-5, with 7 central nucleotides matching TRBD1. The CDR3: CASSPDRVSETQYF. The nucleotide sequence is TGTGCCAGCAGTCCTGACAGGGTTTCAGAGACCCAGTACTTC.